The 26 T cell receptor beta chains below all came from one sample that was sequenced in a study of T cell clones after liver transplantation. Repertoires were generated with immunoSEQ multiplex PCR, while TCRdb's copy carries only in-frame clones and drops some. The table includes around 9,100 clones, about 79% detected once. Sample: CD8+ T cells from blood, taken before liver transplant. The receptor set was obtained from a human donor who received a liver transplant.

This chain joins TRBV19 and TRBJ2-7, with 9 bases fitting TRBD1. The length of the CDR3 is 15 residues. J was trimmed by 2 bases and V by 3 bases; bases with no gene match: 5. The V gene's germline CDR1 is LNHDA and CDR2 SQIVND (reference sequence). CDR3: CASSIGQGTAYEQYF. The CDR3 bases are TGTGCCAGTAGTATCGGACAGGGGACTGCCTACGAGCAGTACTTC.

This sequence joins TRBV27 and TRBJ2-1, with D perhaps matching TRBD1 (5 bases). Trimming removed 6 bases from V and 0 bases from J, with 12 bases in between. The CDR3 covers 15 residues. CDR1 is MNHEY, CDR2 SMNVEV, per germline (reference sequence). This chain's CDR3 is CASRERQSSYNEQFF. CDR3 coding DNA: TGTGCCAGCAGAGAACGACAGAGCTCCTACAATGAGCAGTTCTTC.

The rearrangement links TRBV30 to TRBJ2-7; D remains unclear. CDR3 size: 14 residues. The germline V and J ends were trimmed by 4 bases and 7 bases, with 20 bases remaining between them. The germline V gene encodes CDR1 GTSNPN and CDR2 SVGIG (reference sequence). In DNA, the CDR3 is TGTGCCTGGATGGACGGCCGAGGTCAAGGAGAGCAGTACTTC. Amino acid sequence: CAWMDGRGQGEQYF.

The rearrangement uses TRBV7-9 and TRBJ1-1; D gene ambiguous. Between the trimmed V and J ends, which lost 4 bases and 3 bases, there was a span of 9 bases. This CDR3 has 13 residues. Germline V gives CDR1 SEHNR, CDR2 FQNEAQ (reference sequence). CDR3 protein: CASSSPSDTEAFF. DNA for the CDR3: TGTGCCAGCAGCTCCCCGTCGGACACTGAAGCTTTCTTT. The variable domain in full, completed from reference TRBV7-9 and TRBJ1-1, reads DTGVSQNPRHKITKRGQNVTFRCDPISEHNRLYWYRQTLGQGPEFLTYFQNEAQLEKSRLLSDRFSAERPKGSFSTLEIQRTEQGDSAMYLCASSSPSDTEAFFGQGTRLTVV.

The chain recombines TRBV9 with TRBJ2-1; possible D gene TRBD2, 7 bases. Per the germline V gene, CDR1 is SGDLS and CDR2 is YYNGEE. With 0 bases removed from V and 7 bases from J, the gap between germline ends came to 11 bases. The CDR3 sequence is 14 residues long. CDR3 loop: CASSVGGGANEQFF. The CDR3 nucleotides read TGTGCCAGCAGCGTAGGAGGGGGGGCGAATGAGCAGTTCTTC.

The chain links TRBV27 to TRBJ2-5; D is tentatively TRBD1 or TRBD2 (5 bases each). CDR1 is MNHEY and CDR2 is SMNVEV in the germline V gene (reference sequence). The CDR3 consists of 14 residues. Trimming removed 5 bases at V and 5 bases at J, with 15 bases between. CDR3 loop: CASSSRGPWETQYF. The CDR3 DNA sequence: TGTGCCAGCAGTAGCCGGGGCCCGTGGGAGACCCAGTACTTC.

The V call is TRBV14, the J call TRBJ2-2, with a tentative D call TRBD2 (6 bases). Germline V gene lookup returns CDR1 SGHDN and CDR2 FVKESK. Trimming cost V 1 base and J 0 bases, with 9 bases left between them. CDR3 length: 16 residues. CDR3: CASSQGLDSNTGELFF. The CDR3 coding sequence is TGTGCCAGCAGCCAAGGACTAGATTCGAACACCGGGGAGCTGTTTTTT.

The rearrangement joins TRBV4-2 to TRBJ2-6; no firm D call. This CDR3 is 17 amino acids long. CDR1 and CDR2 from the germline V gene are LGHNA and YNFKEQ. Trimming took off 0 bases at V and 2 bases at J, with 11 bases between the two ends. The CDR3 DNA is TGTGCCAGCAGCCAAGATGCCCGGGCTGCTGGGGCCAACGTCCTGACTTTC. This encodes CASSQDARAAGANVLTF.

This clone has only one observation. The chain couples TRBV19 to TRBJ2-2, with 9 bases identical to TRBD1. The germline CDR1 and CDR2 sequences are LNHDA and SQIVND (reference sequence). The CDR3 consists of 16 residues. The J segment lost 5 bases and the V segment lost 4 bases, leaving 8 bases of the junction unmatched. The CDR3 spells CASSRGTGGATGELFF. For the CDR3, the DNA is TGTGCCAGTAGTAGGGGTACAGGGGGCGCTACCGGGGAGCTGTTTTTT.

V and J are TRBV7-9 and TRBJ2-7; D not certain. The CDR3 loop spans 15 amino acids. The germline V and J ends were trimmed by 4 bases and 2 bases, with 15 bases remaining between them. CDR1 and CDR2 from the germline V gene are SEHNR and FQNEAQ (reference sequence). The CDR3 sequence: CASSSYKQFTYEQYF. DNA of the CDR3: TGTGCCAGCAGCTCATACAAACAGTTTACCTACGAGCAGTACTTC. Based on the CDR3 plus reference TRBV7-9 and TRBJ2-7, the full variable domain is DTGVSQNPRHKITKRGQNVTFRCDPISEHNRLYWYRQTLGQGPEFLTYFQNEAQLEKSRLLSDRFSAERPKGSFSTLEIQRTEQGDSAMYLCASSSYKQFTYEQYFGPGTRLTVT.

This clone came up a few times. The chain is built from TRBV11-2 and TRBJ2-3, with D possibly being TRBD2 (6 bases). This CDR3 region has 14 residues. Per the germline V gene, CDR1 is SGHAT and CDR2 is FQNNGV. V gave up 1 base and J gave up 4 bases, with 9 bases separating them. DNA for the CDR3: TGTGCCAGCAGCTTAGGGGGACTCTCAGATACGCAGTATTTT. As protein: CASSLGGLSDTQYF.

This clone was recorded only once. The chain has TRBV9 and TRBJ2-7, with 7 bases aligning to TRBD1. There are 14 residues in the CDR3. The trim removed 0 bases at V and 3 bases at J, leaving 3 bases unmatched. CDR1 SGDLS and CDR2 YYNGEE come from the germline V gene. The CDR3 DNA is TGTGCCAGCAGCGTAGGGGACAGTTTCTACGAGCAGTACTTC. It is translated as CASSVGDSFYEQYF.

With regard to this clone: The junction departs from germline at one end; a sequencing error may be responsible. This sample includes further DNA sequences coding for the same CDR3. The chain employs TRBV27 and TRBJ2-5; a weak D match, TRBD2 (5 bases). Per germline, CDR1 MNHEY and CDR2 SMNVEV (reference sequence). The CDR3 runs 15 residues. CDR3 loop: CASPWEIVRQETQYF. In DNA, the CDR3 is TGCGCCAGCCCGTGGGAGATTGTCAGGCAAGAGACCCAGTACTTC.

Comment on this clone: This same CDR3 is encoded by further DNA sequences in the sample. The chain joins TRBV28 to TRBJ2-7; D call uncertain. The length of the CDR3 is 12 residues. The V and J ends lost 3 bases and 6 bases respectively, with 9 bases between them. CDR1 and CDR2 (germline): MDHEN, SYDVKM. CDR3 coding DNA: TGTGCCAGCAGTTTGGGCGGATCCGAGCAGTACTTC. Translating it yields CASSLGGSEQYF.

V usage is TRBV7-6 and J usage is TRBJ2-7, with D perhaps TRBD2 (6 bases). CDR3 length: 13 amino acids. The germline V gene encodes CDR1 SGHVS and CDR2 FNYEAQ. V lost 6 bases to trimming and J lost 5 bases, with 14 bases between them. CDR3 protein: CASSPGEVDEQYF. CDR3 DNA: TGTGCCAGCAGTCCCGGGGAGGTGGACGAGCAGTACTTC.

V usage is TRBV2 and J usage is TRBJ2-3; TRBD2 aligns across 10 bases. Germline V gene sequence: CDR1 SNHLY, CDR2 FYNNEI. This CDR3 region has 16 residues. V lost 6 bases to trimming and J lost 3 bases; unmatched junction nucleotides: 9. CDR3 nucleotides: TGTGCCAGCAGGGCCCGGAGCGGGGGGGCAACAGATACGCAGTATTTT. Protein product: CASRARSGGATDTQYF.

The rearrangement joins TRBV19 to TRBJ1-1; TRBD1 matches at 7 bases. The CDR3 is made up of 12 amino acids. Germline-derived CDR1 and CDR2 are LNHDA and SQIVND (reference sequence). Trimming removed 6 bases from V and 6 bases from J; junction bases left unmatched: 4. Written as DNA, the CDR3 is TGTGCCAGTAGAACAGGGGACCCTGAAGCTTTCTTT. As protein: CASRTGDPEAFF.

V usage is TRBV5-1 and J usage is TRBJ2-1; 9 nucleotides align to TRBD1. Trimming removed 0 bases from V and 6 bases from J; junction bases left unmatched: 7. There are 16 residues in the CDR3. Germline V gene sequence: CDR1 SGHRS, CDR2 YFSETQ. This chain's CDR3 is CASSLAGQGSINEQFF. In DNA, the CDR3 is TGCGCCAGCAGCTTGGCCGGACAGGGGTCCATCAATGAGCAGTTCTTC.

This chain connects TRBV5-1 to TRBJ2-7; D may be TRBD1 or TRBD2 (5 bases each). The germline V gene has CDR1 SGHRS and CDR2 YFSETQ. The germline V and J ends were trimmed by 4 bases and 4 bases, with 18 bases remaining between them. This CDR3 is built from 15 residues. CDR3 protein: CASSPQGTSVYEQYF. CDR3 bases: TGCGCCAGCAGCCCGCAAGGGACCTCGGTTTACGAGCAGTACTTC.

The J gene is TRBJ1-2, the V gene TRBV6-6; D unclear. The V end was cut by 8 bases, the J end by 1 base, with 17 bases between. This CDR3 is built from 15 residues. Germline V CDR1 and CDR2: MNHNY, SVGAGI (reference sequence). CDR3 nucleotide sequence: TGTGCCAGCTGGGGAGCCCAAACATTTAACTATGGCTACACCTTC. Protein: CASWGAQTFNYGYTF.

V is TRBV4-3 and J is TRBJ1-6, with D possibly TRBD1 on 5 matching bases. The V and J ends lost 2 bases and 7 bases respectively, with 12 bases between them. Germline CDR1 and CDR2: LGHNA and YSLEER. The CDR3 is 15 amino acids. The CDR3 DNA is TGCGCCAGCAGCCAATTCTGGGACGACAATTCACCCCTCCACTTT. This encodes CASSQFWDDNSPLHF.

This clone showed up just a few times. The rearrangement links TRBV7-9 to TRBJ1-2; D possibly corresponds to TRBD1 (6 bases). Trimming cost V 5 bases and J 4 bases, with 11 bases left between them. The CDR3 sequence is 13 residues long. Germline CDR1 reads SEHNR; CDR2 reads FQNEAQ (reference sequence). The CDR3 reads CASSPRDTYGYTF. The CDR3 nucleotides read TGTGCCAGCAGCCCCCGGGACACCTATGGCTACACCTTC.

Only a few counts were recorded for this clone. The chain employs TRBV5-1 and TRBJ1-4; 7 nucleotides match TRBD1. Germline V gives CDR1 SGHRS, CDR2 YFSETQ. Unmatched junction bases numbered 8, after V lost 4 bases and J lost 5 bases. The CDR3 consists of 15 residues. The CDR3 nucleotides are TGCGCCAGCAGCGCTCCGGGACAGCCAAATGAAAAACTGTTTTTT. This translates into CASSAPGQPNEKLFF. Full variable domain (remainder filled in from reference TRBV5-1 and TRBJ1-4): KAGVTQTPRYLIKTRGQQVTLSCSPISGHRSVSWYQQTPGQGLQFLFEYFSETQRNKGNFPGRFSGRQFSNSRSEMNVSTLELGDSALYLCASSAPGQPNEKLFFGSGTQLSVL.

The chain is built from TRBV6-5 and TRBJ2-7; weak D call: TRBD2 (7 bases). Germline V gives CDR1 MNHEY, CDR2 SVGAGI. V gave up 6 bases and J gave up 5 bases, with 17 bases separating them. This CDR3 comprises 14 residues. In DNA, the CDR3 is TGTGCCAGCAGCGGGGGGCGCCGGGACGACGAGCAGTACTTC. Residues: CASSGGRRDDEQYF.

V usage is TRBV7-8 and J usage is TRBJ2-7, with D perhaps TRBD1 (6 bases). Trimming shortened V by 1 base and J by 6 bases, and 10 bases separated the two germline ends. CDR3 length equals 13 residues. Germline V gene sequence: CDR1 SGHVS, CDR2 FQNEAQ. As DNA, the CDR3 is TGTGCCAGCAGCTTAGTCGCAGGGGCCGAGCAGTACTTC. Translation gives CASSLVAGAEQYF.

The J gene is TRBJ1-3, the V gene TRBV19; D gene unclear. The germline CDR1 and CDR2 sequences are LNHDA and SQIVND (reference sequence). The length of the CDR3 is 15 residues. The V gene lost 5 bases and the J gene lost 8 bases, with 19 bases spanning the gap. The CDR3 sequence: CASSGPDSSKDTIYF. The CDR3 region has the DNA TGTGCCAGTAGTGGACCGGACTCCTCAAAGGACACCATATATTTT.